These 28 T cell receptor beta chains originate from one sample sequenced in a study of cytomegalovirus exposure and HLA in healthy donors. 60 Vbeta and 13 Jbeta primers were used in PCR. Only in-frame clones appear in the TCRdb table, and some are missing; sequencing was by immunoSEQ multiplex PCR. The sample comprises around 140,000 clones, about 87% of which are singletons, and roughly 5% rests with the top ten. The sequenced sample was PBMCs. All receptors derive from a woman in her 30s in good health and CMV-seronegative.

The gene calls are TRBV5-8 and TRBJ1-2, with a weak D call TRBD1 (6 bases). The V gene lost 4 bases and the J gene lost 4 bases, with 11 bases spanning the gap. The CDR3 sequence is 13 residues long. The germline V gene encodes CDR1 SGHTS and CDR2 YDEGEE. Here the CDR3 reads CASSPDRTYGYTF. In DNA form, the CDR3 reads TGTGCCAGCAGCCCCGACAGGACCTATGGCTACACCTTC. Variable domain in full (rest from reference TRBV5-8 and TRBJ1-2): EAGVTQSPTHLIKTRGQQATLRCSPISGHTSVYWYQQALGLGLQFLLWYDEGEERNRGNFPPRFSGRQFPNYSSELNVNALELEDSALYLCASSPDRTYGYTFGSGTRLTVV.

The V call is TRBV5-1, the J call TRBJ2-5, with 10 positions matching TRBD2. Trimming removed 4 bases from V and 1 base from J; junction bases left unmatched: 7. Per germline, CDR1 SGHRS and CDR2 YFSETQ. The CDR3 is made up of 16 amino acids. The CDR3 DNA follows: TGCGCCAGCAGCCGCGGACTAGCGGCAATCCAAGAGACCCAGTACTTC. Amino acids: CASSRGLAAIQETQYF.

This clone was seen a single time. V gene TRBV10-3 combines with J gene TRBJ1-5; D possibly corresponds to TRBD1 (5 bases). The germline gives CDR1 ENHRY, CDR2 SYGVKD. V was trimmed by 3 bases and J by 2 bases, leaving 8 bases between them. This CDR3 has 14 residues. In nucleotides, the CDR3 is TGTGCCATCAGTGACAGGGAGGGCAATCAGCCCCAGCATTTT. Amino acid sequence: CAISDREGNQPQHF.

This chain connects TRBV10-3 to TRBJ2-1; TRBD1 agrees at 7 bases. Germline V gene sequence: CDR1 ENHRY, CDR2 SYGVKD. V was clipped by 10 bases and J by 5 bases; unmatched bases: 8. The CDR3 has 13 amino acids. In DNA, the CDR3 is TGTGCCACATATGGACAGGATAACAATGAGCAGTTCTTC. It translates to CATYGQDNNEQFF.

CDR3 residues: CASSRTDFYSGNTIYF. The CDR3 DNA sequence: TGTGCCAGCAGCCGGACAGATTTCTACTCTGGAAACACCATATATTTT. The chain has TRBV7-8 and TRBJ1-3, with D possibly being TRBD1 (6 bases). The CDR3 covers 16 residues. V lost 5 bases and J 0 bases, leaving 14 bases between the germline ends. Germline CDR1 and CDR2: SGHVS and FQNEAQ.

The gene calls are TRBV19 and TRBJ1-6; D not resolved. CDR1 is LNHDA and CDR2 is SQIVND in the germline V gene (reference sequence). CDR3 length: 15 amino acids. Trimming removed 6 bases from V and 3 bases from J, with 12 bases in between. For the CDR3, the DNA is TGTGCCAGTAGGCCCCCGGGAGACTATAATTCACCCCTCCACTTT. Translating it yields CASRPPGDYNSPLHF.

J is TRBJ1-2 and V is TRBV28, with TRBD1 matching 7 bases. The CDR3 extends over 16 amino acids. The V gene's germline CDR1 is MDHEN and CDR2 SYDVKM. V lost 8 bases, J lost 4 bases, and 16 bases stayed unmatched. In nucleotides, the CDR3 is TGTGCCAGCCGGTTTGACTTAGGGGGCCCAGGCTATGGCTACACCTTC. Translated, it gives CASRFDLGGPGYGYTF.

The J gene is TRBJ1-6, the V gene TRBV28, with 10 bases matching TRBD1. From germline, CDR1 is MDHEN and CDR2 SYDVKM. After removal of 6 bases from V and 10 bases from J, the junction contained 9 bases not matched to a gene. The length of the CDR3 is 15 residues. CDR3 coding DNA: TGTGCCAGCAGCCCGCCGGGACAGGGGAAATCACCCCTCCACTTT. This sequence encodes CASSPPGQGKSPLHF.

This chain connects TRBV28 to TRBJ1-2, with TRBD1 identical over 7 bases. Germline-derived CDR1 and CDR2 are MDHEN and SYDVKM. The CDR3 has 13 residues. The J segment lost 8 bases and the V segment lost 5 bases, leaving 8 bases of the junction unmatched. CDR3: CASSAGAGGGYTF. CDR3 DNA sequence: TGTGCCAGCAGTGCAGGGGCAGGGGGAGGCTACACCTTC.

This clone appeared a single time. Within the sample, other DNA sequences also encode this same CDR3. This chain links TRBV5-1 with TRBJ2-5; 13 positions agree with TRBD2. V shed 4 bases, J shed 5 bases, and the junction held 8 bases outside the gene matches. The length of the CDR3 is 16 residues. Germline CDR1 and CDR2: SGHRS and YFSETQ. The CDR3 region is CASSLTSGGAGETQYF. The CDR3 DNA reads TGCGCCAGCAGCCTCACTAGCGGGGGGGCAGGCGAGACCCAGTACTTC.

The chain has TRBV2 and TRBJ2-5; the match to TRBD1 covers 7 bases. Gene TRBJ2-7 matches the end of the DNA better, so the J call may be wrong. Germline V gene sequence: CDR1 SNHLY, CDR2 FYNNEI. The length of the CDR3 is 14 residues. CDR3 sequence: CASTMRQGAYEQYF. The CDR3 region has the DNA TGTGCCAGCACAATGCGTCAGGGGGCCTACGAGCAGTACTTC.

In this sample, this clone turned up a few times. This chain joins TRBV6-5 and TRBJ1-1; tentative D call: TRBD1 (5 bases). The CDR3 extends over 14 amino acids. The V end lost 2 bases, the J end lost 6 bases, and 13 bases lay between the germline ends. Per the germline V gene, CDR1 is MNHEY and CDR2 is SVGAGI. CDR3: CASSYQMGGAEAFF. The CDR3 DNA reads as TGTGCCAGCAGTTACCAGATGGGGGGGGCTGAAGCTTTCTTT.

The chain has TRBV28 and TRBJ2-3; 8 positions match TRBD2. This CDR3 is built from 15 residues. V dropped 7 bases and J dropped 2; count of bases not matched to a gene: 8. Germline loops: CDR1 MDHEN, CDR2 SYDVKM. The CDR3 nucleotides read TGTGCCAGCAAAGGTAGCGGGACGAACACAGATACGCAGTATTTT. Protein sequence: CASKGSGTNTDTQYF. Full variable domain (rest looked up from reference TRBV28 and TRBJ2-3): DVKVTQSSRYLVKRTGEKVFLECVQDMDHENMFWYRQDPGLGLRLIYFSYDVKMKEKGDIPEGYSVSREKKERFSLILESASTNQTSMYLCASKGSGTNTDTQYFGPGTRLTVL.

This chain joins TRBV5-1 and TRBJ2-3, with TRBD2 matching 9 bases. V was clipped by 0 bases and J by 0 bases; unmatched bases: 8. The CDR3 is made up of 18 amino acids. Germline lookup yields CDR1 SGHRS and CDR2 YFSETQ. The CDR3 spells CASSLAQRGALSTDTQYF. In DNA, the CDR3 is TGCGCCAGCAGCTTGGCCCAGCGGGGGGCCCTGAGCACAGATACGCAGTATTTT. Together with reference TRBV5-1 and TRBJ2-3, the CDR3 gives the full variable domain: KAGVTQTPRYLIKTRGQQVTLSCSPISGHRSVSWYQQTPGQGLQFLFEYFSETQRNKGNFPGRFSGRQFSNSRSEMNVSTLELGDSALYLCASSLAQRGALSTDTQYFGPGTRLTVL.

The V call is TRBV19, the J call TRBJ1-2, with 7 bases matching TRBD1. Germline trimming cut 5 bases from V and 5 bases from J; bases unmatched to any gene: 14. Germline loops: CDR1 LNHDA, CDR2 SQIVND (reference sequence). The CDR3 spans 16 residues. The CDR3 region is CASSQQGRLGGYGYTF. The CDR3 DNA follows: TGTGCCAGTAGTCAACAGGGGCGTTTGGGTGGATATGGCTACACCTTC. The variable domain in full, completed from reference TRBV19 and TRBJ1-2, reads DGGITQSPKYLFRKEGQNVTLSCEQNLNHDAMYWYRQDPGQGLRLIYYSQIVNDFQKGDIAEGYSVSREKKESFPLTVTSAQKNPTAFYLCASSQQGRLGGYGYTFGSGTRLTVV.

This clone was seen a single time. The chain uses TRBV7-9 and TRBJ2-7, with TRBD2 matching over 9 bases. Germline V CDR1 and CDR2: SEHNR, FQNEAQ (reference sequence). J was trimmed by 3 bases and V by 6 bases; bases with no gene match: 15. The CDR3 is 17 amino acids. CDR3 coding DNA: TGTGCCAGCAGACCACTAGCAGCGGGAGGAGATTACTACGAGCAGTACTTC. Translation gives CASRPLAAGGDYYEQYF.

The chain is built from TRBV29-1 and TRBJ2-3; TRBD2 is a possible D gene (6 bases). Germline V gives CDR1 SQVTM, CDR2 ANQGSEA. This CDR3 comprises 12 residues. The CDR3 DNA is TGCAGTGCAAGCGGTCTAGCGGATACGCAGTATTTT. Its translation: CSASGLADTQYF.

The chain links TRBV6-6 to TRBJ1-4; maybe TRBD1 (6 bases). Deletions cut 6 bases from V and 8 bases from J, with 16 bases between. CDR1 and CDR2 from the germline V gene are MNHNY and SVGAGI (reference sequence). This CDR3 contains 14 residues. The CDR3 sequence: CASRRDNPGEKLFF. In nucleotides, the CDR3 is TGTGCCAGCAGGAGGGACAACCCAGGAGAAAAACTGTTTTTT.

The genes are TRBV27 and TRBJ2-5; 12 bases match TRBD2. Looked up from germline, CDR1 is MNHEY and CDR2 is SMNVEV (reference sequence). The length of the CDR3 is 15 residues. The ends lost 7 bases at V and 5 bases at J; junction bases unmatched: 8. For the CDR3, the DNA is TGTGCCAGCAACAGACTAGCGGGAGAGGTGGAGACCCAGTACTTC. It encodes CASNRLAGEVETQYF.

The chain employs TRBV5-1 and TRBJ1-5; no clear D gene. The CDR3 extends over 15 amino acids. V lost 0 bases and J lost 3, with 10 bases in between. Germline assignment: CDR1 SGHRS and CDR2 YFSETQ. CDR3: CASSLGEAPNQPQHF. Here the CDR3 DNA reads TGCGCCAGCAGCTTGGGTGAGGCCCCCAATCAGCCCCAGCATTTT.

This sequence joins TRBV5-1 and TRBJ2-2; D may be TRBD2 (6 bases). Trimming left V 1 base short and J 3 bases short, with 10 bases between. The CDR3 covers 15 residues. The V gene's germline CDR1 is SGHRS and CDR2 YFSETQ. CDR3 protein: CASSLFGGDTGELFF. The CDR3 nucleotides read TGCGCCAGCAGCTTGTTTGGCGGGGACACCGGGGAGCTGTTTTTT.

The rearrangement links TRBV5-4 to TRBJ2-2, with a weak D call TRBD2 (6 bases). Germline V gene sequence: CDR1 SGHNT, CDR2 YYREEE (reference sequence). Deletions cut 4 bases from V and 4 bases from J, with 23 bases between. The CDR3 sequence is 18 residues long. In DNA form, the CDR3 reads TGTGCCAGCAGCCCGGACGTCTCGGACTACCGATTCACCGGGGAGCTGTTTTTT. This encodes CASSPDVSDYRFTGELFF.

The CDR3 nucleotides are TGCGCCAGCAGCCAAGATCGGCTAGCGGGAGTCACGGATACGCAGTATTTT. This gives the protein CASSQDRLAGVTDTQYF. The rearrangement joins TRBV4-3 to TRBJ2-3, with 10 bases identical to TRBD2. The J segment lost 6 bases and the V segment lost 0 bases, leaving 9 bases of the junction unmatched. Germline V gene data show CDR1 as LGHNA and CDR2 as YSLEER. The CDR3 runs to 17 residues.

The chain joins TRBV28 to TRBJ2-5, with 8 bases aligning to TRBD2. Germline-derived CDR1 and CDR2 are MDHEN and SYDVKM. Losses at the gene ends were 1 base for V and 4 bases for J; bases not matched to a gene: 2. CDR3 length: 14 residues. In DNA form, the CDR3 reads TGTGCCAGCAGTTTATACGGGGGGGGAGAGACCCAGTACTTC. Its translation is CASSLYGGGETQYF.

This rearrangement joins TRBV15 to TRBJ2-7, with 10 bases that match TRBD1. The length of the CDR3 is 16 residues. Germline CDR1 is LNHNV and CDR2 is YYDKDF (reference sequence). Germline trimming cut 0 bases from V and 1 base from J; bases unmatched to any gene: 3. The CDR3: CATSRDRTGGSYEQYF. CDR3 nucleotides: TGTGCCACCAGCAGAGATCGGACAGGGGGATCCTACGAGCAGTACTTC.

The chain uses TRBV10-3 and TRBJ1-1, with D possibly being TRBD1 (5 bases). Germline CDR1 reads ENHRY; CDR2 reads SYGVKD. CDR3 length: 21 amino acids. Trimming cost V 7 bases and J 2 bases, with 35 bases left between them. The CDR3 protein is CAINRGGAQRKHQRQNTEAFF. CDR3 nucleotides: TGTGCCATCAATCGGGGCGGGGCCCAACGGAAGCACCAAAGACAAAACACTGAAGCTTTCTTT.

The V call is TRBV6-6, the J call TRBJ1-4; D is ambiguous. Germline V gives CDR1 MNHNY, CDR2 SVGAGI (reference sequence). V was trimmed by 4 bases and J by 7 bases, leaving 4 bases between them. The CDR3 length is 11 residues. The CDR3 coding sequence is TGTGCCAGCAGTTCCCTTGAAAAACTGTTTTTT. It encodes CASSSLEKLFF.

This chain uses TRBV9 with TRBJ1-2; maybe TRBD1 (6 bases). V gave up 4 bases and J gave up 4 bases, with 11 bases separating them. Germline V gives CDR1 SGDLS, CDR2 YYNGEE. The CDR3 has 13 residues. DNA of the CDR3: TGTGCCAGCAGCTCCGGACAGTTCTATGGCTACACCTTC. Translating gives CASSSGQFYGYTF.